The T cell receptor beta chain described here comes from a study of blood T cell repertoires in COVID-19. Clones were sequenced by immunoSEQ multiplex PCR, and TCRdb holds only the in-frame ones, with some missing. The table includes 150,000 to 200,000 clones, around 82% detected once. Details on this clone: Other nucleotide sequences from this sample produce the same CDR3.

Participant ages covered about 18 to 95 years across around 25 US areas. V lost 8 bases, J lost 3 bases, and 3 bases stayed unmatched. Germline V CDR1 and CDR2: SGHAT, FQNNGV. CDR3 length: 13 residues. The sample was PBMCs or T cells enriched from blood (not recorded which). The J gene is TRBJ2-1, the V gene TRBV11-2; TRBD2 matches 8 bases. The clonotype comes from a middle-aged man who had recovered from COVID-19. CDR3 sequence: CASVAGFYNEQFF. In nucleotides, the CDR3 is TGTGCCAGCGTAGCGGGGTTCTACAATGAGCAGTTCTTC.